This entry lists 14 T cell receptor beta chains sequenced from one sample in a study of shared clonotypes between healthy human individuals. The protocol was immunoSEQ multiplex PCR, while the TCRdb copy is restricted to in-frame clones and leaves out a portion. The sample comprises more than 400,000 clones, roughly 95% of which are singletons, and 0.05% to 0.08% rests with the top ten. Input material: naive CD4+ T cells sorted from blood. Subset indicated: CD45RA+ positively selected. The receptors shown here come from a woman younger than 45 in good health.

This clone was seen more than once but under ten times. This sequence joins TRBV7-6 and TRBJ2-1; 9 bases map to TRBD1. The germline V gene has CDR1 SGHVS and CDR2 FNYEAQ. The CDR3 consists of 15 residues. With V trimmed by 5 bases and J by 3 bases, 5 bases remained unmatched. The CDR3 loop is CASSRPGQGYNEQFF. The CDR3 DNA reads as TGTGCCAGCAGCCGTCCGGGACAGGGCTACAATGAGCAGTTCTTC. Using reference TRBV7-6 and TRBJ2-1 for the parts outside the CDR3, the full variable domain is GAGVSQSPRYKVTKRGQDVALRCDPISGHVSLYWYRQALGQGPEFLTYFNYEAQQDKSGLPNDRFSAERPEGSISTLTIQRTEQRDSAMYRCASSRPGQGYNEQFFGPGTRLTVL.

The chain uses TRBV27 and TRBJ2-7, with 10 nucleotides matching TRBD2. J was trimmed by 6 bases and V by 5 bases; bases with no gene match: 16. CDR1 and CDR2 (germline): MNHEY, SMNVEV (reference sequence). The CDR3 consists of 17 residues. This CDR3 reads CASSPSLLAGPIFEQYF. The CDR3 DNA sequence: TGTGCCAGCAGTCCCTCTTTACTAGCGGGGCCTATTTTCGAGCAGTACTTC.

The V and J genes are TRBV11-2 and TRBJ1-1, with D hard to call. The V end was cut by 1 base, the J end by 0 bases, with 9 bases between. Germline values: CDR1 SGHAT, CDR2 FQNNGV. The CDR3 consists of 15 residues. This CDR3 reads CASSLGLVMNTEAFF. In nucleotides, the CDR3 is TGTGCCAGCAGCTTAGGTTTGGTCATGAACACTGAAGCTTTCTTT.

The chain recombines TRBV18 with TRBJ2-7; TRBD1 is a possible D gene (6 bases). The germline CDR1 and CDR2 sequences are KGHSH and LQKENI. V lost 3 bases and J lost 1, with 13 bases in between. The CDR3 length is 15 residues. The CDR3, as DNA: TGTGCCAGCTCACCCCAGGGGACCAATTCCTACGAGCAGTACTTC. This encodes CASSPQGTNSYEQYF.

The J gene is TRBJ2-5, the V gene TRBV19, with D unclear. The J call may not be correct, given that the DNA end is closer to TRBJ2-7. Germline assignment: CDR1 LNHDA and CDR2 SQIVND (reference sequence). The CDR3 is made up of 11 amino acids. The CDR3 region has the DNA TGTGCCAGTAGTAGGGACTACGAGCAGTACTTC. This gives the protein CASSRDYEQYF.

The rearrangement joins TRBV28 to TRBJ1-5; D unresolved. The CDR3 sequence is 15 residues long. The V end lost 3 bases, the J end lost 0 bases, and 9 bases lay between the germline ends. From germline, CDR1 is MDHEN and CDR2 SYDVKM. CDR3 nucleotide sequence: TGTGCCAGCAGTTTTCAGACCTATAGCAATCAGCCCCAGCATTTT. This gives the protein CASSFQTYSNQPQHF.

CDR3 bases: TGCGCCAGCAGCCAAGGAGCGGGGGCGTACCAAGAGACCCAGTACTTC. Translating it yields CASSQGAGAYQETQYF. V and J are TRBV4-1 and TRBJ2-5, with TRBD2 matching over 8 bases. Germline CDR1 is MGHRA and CDR2 is YSYEKL. The junction had 4 bases not matched to a gene; V was cut back by 1 base and J by 0 bases. The length of the CDR3 is 16 residues.

V gene TRBV5-1 combines with J gene TRBJ1-3; D remains ambiguous. The CDR3 has 16 amino acids. Trimming removed 1 base from V and 0 bases from J, with 11 bases in between. Germline CDR1 reads SGHRS; CDR2 reads YFSETQ. CDR3 amino acids: CASSLWEQYSGNTIYF. In DNA form, the CDR3 reads TGCGCCAGCAGCTTGTGGGAACAGTACTCTGGAAACACCATATATTTT.

CDR3 sequence reads: CASSTGGAGWNEQFF. The CDR3 DNA follows: TGTGCCAGCAGTACAGGGGGCGCGGGGTGGAATGAGCAGTTCTTC. The chain employs TRBV28 and TRBJ2-1; 9 nucleotides line up with TRBD1. CDR1 MDHEN and CDR2 SYDVKM come from the germline V gene. This CDR3 has 15 amino acids. The V gene end was trimmed by 5 bases and the J gene end by 7 bases; junction bases not matched to a gene: 9.

The rearrangement links TRBV25-1 to TRBJ1-1, with D possibly matching TRBD1 (5 bases). Per germline, CDR1 MGHDK and CDR2 SYGVNS. The CDR3 extends over 15 amino acids. V lost 3 bases and J 11 bases, leaving 22 bases between the germline ends. The CDR3 sequence: CASSDLGPRDAGAFF. The CDR3 DNA follows: TGTGCCAGCAGTGACCTGGGACCGAGAGACGCGGGGGCTTTCTTT. Drawing the rest from reference TRBV25-1 and TRBJ1-1, the complete variable domain is EADIYQTPRYLVIGTGKKITLECSQTMGHDKMYWYQQDPGMELHLIHYSYGVNSTEKGDLSSESTVSRIRTEHFPLTLESARPSHTSQYLCASSDLGPRDAGAFFGQGTRLTVV.

CDR3 region: CASSQVRPVATNEKLFF. As DNA, the CDR3 is TGCGCCAGCAGCCAAGTCCGTCCGGTTGCAACTAATGAAAAACTGTTTTTT. V is TRBV4-1 and J is TRBJ1-4, with D unclear. Deletions cut 1 base from V and 0 bases from J, with 12 bases between. CDR3 length: 17 amino acids. CDR1 and CDR2 (germline): MGHRA, YSYEKL.

The gene calls are TRBV5-1 and TRBJ2-6, with D perhaps matching TRBD2 (6 bases). CDR1 is SGHRS, CDR2 YFSETQ, per germline. Trimming pared 1 base from V and 0 bases from J, leaving 8 bases between. The CDR3 contains 16 residues. CDR3 in amino acids: CASSLTGGSGANVLTF. The CDR3 DNA reads as TGCGCCAGCAGCTTGACCGGGGGCTCTGGGGCCAACGTCCTGACTTTC.

The chain uses TRBV2 and TRBJ2-5; TRBD2 matches at 11 bases. This CDR3 spans 15 amino acids. With V trimmed by 3 bases and J by 2 bases, 2 bases remained unmatched. Germline values: CDR1 SNHLY, CDR2 FYNNEI. This chain's CDR3 is CASSEGLAEQETQYF. The CDR3 coding sequence is TGTGCCAGCAGTGAGGGACTAGCGGAACAAGAGACCCAGTACTTC.

This clone was counted once. The chain uses TRBV7-9 and TRBJ2-7; 9 positions agree with TRBD1. Trimming at V came to 2 bases and at J to 3 bases, leaving 5 bases not matched to a gene. The CDR3 contains 15 residues. The germline CDR1 and CDR2 sequences are SEHNR and FQNEAQ (reference sequence). The CDR3 spells CASSLPGQGNYEQYF. The CDR3 DNA reads as TGTGCCAGCAGCTTACCGGGACAGGGCAACTACGAGCAGTACTTC.